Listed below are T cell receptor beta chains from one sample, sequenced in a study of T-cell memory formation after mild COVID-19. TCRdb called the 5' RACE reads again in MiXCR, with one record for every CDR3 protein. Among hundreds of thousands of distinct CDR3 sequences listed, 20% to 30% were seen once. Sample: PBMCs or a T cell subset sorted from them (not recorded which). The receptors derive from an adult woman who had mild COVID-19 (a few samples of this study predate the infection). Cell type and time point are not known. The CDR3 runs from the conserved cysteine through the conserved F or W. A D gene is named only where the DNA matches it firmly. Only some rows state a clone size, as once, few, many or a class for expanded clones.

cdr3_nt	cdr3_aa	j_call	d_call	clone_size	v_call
TGTGCCAGCATACCCGGGGGACAATCGGGCACCGGGGAGCTGTTTTTT	CASIPGGQSGTGELFF	TRBJ2-2	-	-	TRBV12-3/TRBV12-4
TGCAGCGTTGGTACCGGGACAGGGGCGTACAATGAGCAGTTCTTC	CSVGTGTGAYNEQFF	TRBJ2-1	TRBD1	few	TRBV29-1
TGTGCCAGCGGGTTGGACGGGCGCGGTCAGCCCCAGCATTTT	CASGLDGRGQPQHF	TRBJ1-5	-	-	TRBV9
TGCAGTGCTCTCCGGGACAGGGTTGGCTACACCTTC	CSALRDRVGYTF	TRBJ1-2	TRBD1	few	TRBV20-1
TGTGCCAGCAGTCGTAGCCTTTCCTACGAGCAGTACTTC	CASSRSLSYEQYF	TRBJ2-7	-	-	TRBV6-5
TGTGCCAGCAGTCAACCCCTAAGGTCTAGCGGGAGGGCCAATGAGCAGTTCTTC	CASSQPLRSSGRANEQFF	TRBJ2-1	TRBD2	-	TRBV12-3/TRBV12-4
TGTGCCACCAGCAGAGGGGTAGCGGGAGGGGCCGGGGAGCTGTTTTTT	CATSRGVAGGAGELFF	TRBJ2-2	TRBD2	-	TRBV15
TGTGCCAGCGGGGGGCAGGGAGGAAATGAGCAGTTCTTC	CASGGQGGNEQFF	TRBJ2-1	-	few	TRBV7-9
TGTGCCAGCAGGCTTCTCCCCTCGGATGGCTACACCTTC	CASRLLPSDGYTF	TRBJ1-2	-	-	TRBV6-2/TRBV6-3
TGTGCCAGCAGCCAAACAGGGGCCCACGAGCAGTACTTC	CASSQTGAHEQYF	TRBJ2-7	TRBD1	-	TRBV7-7
TGTGCCACCAGTGATGGGGGGCCCTACAATGAGCAGTTCTTC	CATSDGGPYNEQFF	TRBJ2-1	-	few	TRBV24-1
TGCGCCAGCCACCCGATGGACCGATCAGATTACAATGAGCAGTTCTTC	CASHPMDRSDYNEQFF	TRBJ2-1	-	-	TRBV5-1
TGTGCCAGCAGCTCAATAGCGAGTGGGGCCAACGTCCTGACTTTC	CASSSIASGANVLTF	TRBJ2-6	-	-	TRBV7-9
TGTGCCAGCAGCTTAGCGGAGAACAATGAGCAGTTCTTC	CASSLAENNEQFF	TRBJ2-1	-	few	TRBV7-9
TGTGCCAGCAGCGTAGGTGGGAACATTCAGTACTTC	CASSVGGNIQYF	TRBJ2-4	-	-	TRBV7-9
TGTGCCAGCAGCTTAGACAGTGCCGTGGAAAGAAACACCATATATTTT	CASSLDSAVERNTIYF	TRBJ1-3	-	-	TRBV7-2
TGTGCCAGCAGCTTAGCGCAGGGTCCCTCCTACGAGCAGTACTTC	CASSLAQGPSYEQYF	TRBJ2-7	-	many	TRBV7-8
TGTGCCAGCAGCTTCGCAACGACAGGGAGACTTAACTATGGCTACACCTTC	CASSFATTGRLNYGYTF	TRBJ1-2	TRBD1	-	TRBV7-9
TGTGCCAGCAGCGCTGGGGGACCCAGTACGCAGTATTTT	CASSAGGPSTQYF	TRBJ2-3	-	-	TRBV7-2
TGTGCCAGCAGTTTGGACGGGAGGGCCCAGTTCTTC	CASSLDGRAQFF	TRBJ2-1	TRBD2	few	TRBV28
TGTGCCAGCAGTTCCGGCTATGAGCAGTTCTTC	CASSSGYEQFF	TRBJ2-1	-	few	TRBV12-3/TRBV12-4
TGTGCCAGCACCCCCTCCGGGGGCTACGAGCAGTACTTC	CASTPSGGYEQYF	TRBJ2-7	-	-	TRBV11-2
TGCGCCAGCAGCTTGGCCGTCCTTGGCCCCCAAGAGACCCAGTACTTC	CASSLAVLGPQETQYF	TRBJ2-5	-	few	TRBV5-1
TGTGCCAGCAGCCCTCGACTAGCGGGAGATTCCGGGGAGCTGTTTTTT	CASSPRLAGDSGELFF	TRBJ2-2	TRBD2	-	TRBV7-9
TGCGCCAGCAGCATCCTGGGGCTAGCGGGGGGCATCCAAGAGACCCAGTACTTC	CASSILGLAGGIQETQYF	TRBJ2-5	TRBD2	-	TRBV4-1
TGTGCCAGTAGTGGCGGCCGAGGGCTCTCTGGGGCCAACGTCCTGACTTTC	CASSGGRGLSGANVLTF	TRBJ2-6	-	-	TRBV19
TGTGCCAGCAGCCCCCACCGCGGGACAGGGACGCCAGATACGCAGTATTTT	CASSPHRGTGTPDTQYF	TRBJ2-3	TRBD1	many	TRBV14
TGCAGTGCTAGAAACCCCGGAGGGGCGAGCTCCTACAATGAGCAGTTCTTC	CSARNPGGASSYNEQFF	TRBJ2-1	-	few	TRBV20-1